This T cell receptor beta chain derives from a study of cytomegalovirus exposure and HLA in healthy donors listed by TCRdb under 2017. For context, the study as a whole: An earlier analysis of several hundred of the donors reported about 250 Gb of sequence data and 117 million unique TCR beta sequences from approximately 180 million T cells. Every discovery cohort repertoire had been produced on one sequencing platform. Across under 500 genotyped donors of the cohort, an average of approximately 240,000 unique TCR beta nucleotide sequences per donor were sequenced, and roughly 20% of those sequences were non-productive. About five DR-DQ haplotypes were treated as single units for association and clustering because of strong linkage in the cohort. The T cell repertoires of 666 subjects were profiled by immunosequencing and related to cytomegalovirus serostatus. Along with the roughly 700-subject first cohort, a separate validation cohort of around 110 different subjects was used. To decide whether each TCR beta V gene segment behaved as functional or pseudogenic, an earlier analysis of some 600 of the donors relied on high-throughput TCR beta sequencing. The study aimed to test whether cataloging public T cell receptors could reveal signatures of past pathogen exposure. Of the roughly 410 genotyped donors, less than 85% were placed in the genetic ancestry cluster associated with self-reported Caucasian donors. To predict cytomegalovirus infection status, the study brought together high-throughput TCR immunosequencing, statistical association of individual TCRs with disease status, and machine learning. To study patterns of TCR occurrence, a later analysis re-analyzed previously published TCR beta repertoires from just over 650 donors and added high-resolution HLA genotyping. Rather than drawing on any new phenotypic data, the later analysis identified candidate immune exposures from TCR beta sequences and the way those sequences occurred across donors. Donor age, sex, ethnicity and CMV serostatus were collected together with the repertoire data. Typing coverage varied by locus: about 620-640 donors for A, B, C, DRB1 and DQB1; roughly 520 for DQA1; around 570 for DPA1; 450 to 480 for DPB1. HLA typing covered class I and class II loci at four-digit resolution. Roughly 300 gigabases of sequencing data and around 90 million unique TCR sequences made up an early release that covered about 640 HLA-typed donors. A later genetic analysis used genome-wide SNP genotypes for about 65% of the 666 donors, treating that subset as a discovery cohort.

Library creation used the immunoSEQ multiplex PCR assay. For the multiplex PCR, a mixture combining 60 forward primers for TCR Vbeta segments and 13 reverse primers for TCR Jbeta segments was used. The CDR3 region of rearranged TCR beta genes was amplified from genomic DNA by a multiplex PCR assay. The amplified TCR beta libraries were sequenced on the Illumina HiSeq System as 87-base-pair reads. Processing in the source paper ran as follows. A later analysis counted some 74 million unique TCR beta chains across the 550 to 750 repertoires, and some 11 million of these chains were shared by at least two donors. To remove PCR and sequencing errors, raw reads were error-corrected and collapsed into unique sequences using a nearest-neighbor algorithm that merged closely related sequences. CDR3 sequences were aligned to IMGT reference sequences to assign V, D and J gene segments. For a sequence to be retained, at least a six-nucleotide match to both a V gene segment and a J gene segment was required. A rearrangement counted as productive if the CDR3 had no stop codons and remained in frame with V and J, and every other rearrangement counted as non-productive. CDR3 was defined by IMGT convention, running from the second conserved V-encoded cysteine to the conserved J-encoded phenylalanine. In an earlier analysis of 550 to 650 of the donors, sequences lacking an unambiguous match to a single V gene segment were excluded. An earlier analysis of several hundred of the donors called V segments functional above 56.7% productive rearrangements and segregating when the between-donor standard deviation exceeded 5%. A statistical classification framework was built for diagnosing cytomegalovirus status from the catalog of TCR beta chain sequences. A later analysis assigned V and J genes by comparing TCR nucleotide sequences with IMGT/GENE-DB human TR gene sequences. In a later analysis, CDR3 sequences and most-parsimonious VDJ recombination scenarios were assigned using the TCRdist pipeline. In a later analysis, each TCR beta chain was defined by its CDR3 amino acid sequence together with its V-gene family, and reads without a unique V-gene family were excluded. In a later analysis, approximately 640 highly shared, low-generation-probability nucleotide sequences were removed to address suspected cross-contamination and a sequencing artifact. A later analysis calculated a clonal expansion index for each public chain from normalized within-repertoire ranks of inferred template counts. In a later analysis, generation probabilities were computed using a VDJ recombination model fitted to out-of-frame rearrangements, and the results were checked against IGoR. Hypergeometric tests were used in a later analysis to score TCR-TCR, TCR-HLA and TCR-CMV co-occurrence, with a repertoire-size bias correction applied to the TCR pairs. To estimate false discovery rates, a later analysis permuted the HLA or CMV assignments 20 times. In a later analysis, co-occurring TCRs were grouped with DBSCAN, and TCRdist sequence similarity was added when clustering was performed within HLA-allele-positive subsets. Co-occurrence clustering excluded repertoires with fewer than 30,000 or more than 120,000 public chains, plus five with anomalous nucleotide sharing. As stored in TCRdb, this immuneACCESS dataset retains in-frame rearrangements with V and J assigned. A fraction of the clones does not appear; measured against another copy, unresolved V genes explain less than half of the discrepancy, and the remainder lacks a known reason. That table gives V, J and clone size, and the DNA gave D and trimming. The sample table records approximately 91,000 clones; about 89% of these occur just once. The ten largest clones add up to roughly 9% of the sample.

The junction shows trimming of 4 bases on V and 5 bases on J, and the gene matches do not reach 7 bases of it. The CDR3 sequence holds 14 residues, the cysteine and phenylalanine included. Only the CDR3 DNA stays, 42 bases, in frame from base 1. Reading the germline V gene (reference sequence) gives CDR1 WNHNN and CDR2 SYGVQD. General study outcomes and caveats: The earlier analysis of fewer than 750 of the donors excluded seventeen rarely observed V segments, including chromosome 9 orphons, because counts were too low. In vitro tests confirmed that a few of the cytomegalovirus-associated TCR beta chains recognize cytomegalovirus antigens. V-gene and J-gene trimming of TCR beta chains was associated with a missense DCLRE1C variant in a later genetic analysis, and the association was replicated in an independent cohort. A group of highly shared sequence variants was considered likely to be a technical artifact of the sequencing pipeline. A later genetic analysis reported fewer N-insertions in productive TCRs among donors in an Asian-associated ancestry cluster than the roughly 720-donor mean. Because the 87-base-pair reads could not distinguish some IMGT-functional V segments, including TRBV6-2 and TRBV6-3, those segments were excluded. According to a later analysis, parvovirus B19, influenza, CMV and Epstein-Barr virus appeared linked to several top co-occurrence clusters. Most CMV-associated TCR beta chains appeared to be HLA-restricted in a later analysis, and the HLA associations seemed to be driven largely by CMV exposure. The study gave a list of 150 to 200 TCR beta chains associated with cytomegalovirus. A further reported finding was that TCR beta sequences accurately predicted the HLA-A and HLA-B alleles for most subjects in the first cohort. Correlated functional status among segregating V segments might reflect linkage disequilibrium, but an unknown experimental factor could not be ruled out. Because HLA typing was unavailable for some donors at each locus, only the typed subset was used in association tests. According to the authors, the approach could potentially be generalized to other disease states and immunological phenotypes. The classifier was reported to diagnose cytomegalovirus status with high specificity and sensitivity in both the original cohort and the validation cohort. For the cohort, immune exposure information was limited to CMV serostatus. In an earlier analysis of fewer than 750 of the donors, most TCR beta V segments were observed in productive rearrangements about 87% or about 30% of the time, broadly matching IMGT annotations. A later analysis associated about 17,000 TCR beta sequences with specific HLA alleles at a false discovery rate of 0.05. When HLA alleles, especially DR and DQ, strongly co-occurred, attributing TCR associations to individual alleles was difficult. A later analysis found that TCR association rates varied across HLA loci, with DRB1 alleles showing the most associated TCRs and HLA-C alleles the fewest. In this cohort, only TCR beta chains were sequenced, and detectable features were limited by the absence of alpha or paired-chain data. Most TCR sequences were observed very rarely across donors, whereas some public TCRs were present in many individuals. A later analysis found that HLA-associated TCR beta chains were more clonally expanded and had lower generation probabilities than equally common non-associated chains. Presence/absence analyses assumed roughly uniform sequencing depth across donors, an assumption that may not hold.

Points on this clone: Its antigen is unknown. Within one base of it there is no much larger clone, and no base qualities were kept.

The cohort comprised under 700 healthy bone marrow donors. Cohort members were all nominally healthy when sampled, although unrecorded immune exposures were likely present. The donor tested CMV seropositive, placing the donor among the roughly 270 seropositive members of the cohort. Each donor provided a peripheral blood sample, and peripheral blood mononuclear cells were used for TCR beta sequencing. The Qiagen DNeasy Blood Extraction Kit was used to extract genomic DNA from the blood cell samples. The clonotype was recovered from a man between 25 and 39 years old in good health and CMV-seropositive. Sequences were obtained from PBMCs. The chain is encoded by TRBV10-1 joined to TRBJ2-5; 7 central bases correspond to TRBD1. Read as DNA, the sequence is TGCGCCAGCAGTGGAAACAGGGGCGACGAGACCCAGTACTTC. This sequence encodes CASSGNRGDETQYF.